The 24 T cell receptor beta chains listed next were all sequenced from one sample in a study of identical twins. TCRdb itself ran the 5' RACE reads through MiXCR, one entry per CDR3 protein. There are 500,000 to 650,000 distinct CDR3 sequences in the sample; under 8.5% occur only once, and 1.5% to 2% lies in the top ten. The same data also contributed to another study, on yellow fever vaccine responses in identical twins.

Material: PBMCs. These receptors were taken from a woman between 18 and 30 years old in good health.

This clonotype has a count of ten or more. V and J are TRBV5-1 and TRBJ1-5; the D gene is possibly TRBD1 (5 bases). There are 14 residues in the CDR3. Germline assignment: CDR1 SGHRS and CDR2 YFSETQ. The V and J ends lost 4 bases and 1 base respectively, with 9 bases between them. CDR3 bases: TGCGCCAGCAGCCGGGACGGGAGCAATCAGCCCCAGCATTTT. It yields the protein CASSRDGSNQPQHF.

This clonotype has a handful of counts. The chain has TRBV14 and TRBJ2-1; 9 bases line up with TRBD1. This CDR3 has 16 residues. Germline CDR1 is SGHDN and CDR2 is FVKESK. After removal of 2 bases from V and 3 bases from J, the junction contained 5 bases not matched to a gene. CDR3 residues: CASSQTTGGFYNEQFF. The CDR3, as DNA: TGTGCCAGCAGCCAAACTACAGGGGGCTTCTACAATGAGCAGTTCTTC. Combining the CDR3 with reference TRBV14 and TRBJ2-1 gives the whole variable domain EAGVTQFPSHSVIEKGQTVTLRCDPISGHDNLYWYRRVMGKEIKFLLHFVKESKQDESGMPNNRFLAERTGGTYSTLKVQPAELEDSGVYFCASSQTTGGFYNEQFFGPGTRLTVL.

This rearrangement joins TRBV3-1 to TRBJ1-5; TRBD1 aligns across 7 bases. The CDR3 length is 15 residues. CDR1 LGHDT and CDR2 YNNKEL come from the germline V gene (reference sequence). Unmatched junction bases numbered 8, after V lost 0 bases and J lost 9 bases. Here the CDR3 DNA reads TGTGCCAGCAGCCAAGATTCTTTAGGGGGCCGGCCCCAGCATTTT. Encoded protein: CASSQDSLGGRPQHF. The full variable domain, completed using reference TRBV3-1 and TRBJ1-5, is DTAVSQTPKYLVTQMGNDKSIKCEQNLGHDTMYWYKQDSKKFLKIMFSYNNKELIINETVPNRFSPKSPDKAHLNLHINSLELGDSAVYFCASSQDSLGGRPQHFGDGTRLSIL.

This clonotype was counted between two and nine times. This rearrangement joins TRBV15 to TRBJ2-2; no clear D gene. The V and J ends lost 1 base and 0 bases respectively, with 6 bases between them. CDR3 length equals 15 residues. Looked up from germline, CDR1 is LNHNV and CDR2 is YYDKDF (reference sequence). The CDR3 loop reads CATSRVDPNTGELFF. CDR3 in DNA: TGTGCCACCAGCAGAGTAGACCCGAACACCGGGGAGCTGTTTTTT.

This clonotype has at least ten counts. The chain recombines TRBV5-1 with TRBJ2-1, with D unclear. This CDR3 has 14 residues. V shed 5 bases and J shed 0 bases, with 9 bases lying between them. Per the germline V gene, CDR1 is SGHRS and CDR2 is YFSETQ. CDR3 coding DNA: TGCGCCAGCAGGACATCCCTCTCCTACAATGAGCAGTTCTTC. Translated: CASRTSLSYNEQFF.

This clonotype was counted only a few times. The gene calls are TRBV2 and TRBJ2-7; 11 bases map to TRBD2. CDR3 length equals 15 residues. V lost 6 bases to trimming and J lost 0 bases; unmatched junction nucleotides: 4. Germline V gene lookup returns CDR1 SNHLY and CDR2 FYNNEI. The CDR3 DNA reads TGTGCCAGCAGAAAGGGACTAGCGGACTCCTACGAGCAGTACTTC. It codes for CASRKGLADSYEQYF.

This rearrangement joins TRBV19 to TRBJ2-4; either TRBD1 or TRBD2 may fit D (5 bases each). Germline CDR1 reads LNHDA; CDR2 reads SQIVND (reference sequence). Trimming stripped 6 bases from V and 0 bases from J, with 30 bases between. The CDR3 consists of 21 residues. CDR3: CASSITGPGQAVKLAKNIQYF. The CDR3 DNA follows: TGTGCCAGTAGCATAACGGGACCGGGTCAAGCGGTGAAACTAGCCAAAAACATTCAGTACTTC.

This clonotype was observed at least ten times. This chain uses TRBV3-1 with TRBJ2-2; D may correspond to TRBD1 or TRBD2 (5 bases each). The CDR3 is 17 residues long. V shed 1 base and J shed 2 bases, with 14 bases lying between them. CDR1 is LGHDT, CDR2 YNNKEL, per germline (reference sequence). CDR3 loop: CASSQGSGTVNTGELFF. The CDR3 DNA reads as TGTGCCAGCAGCCAAGGTTCCGGGACGGTAAACACCGGGGAGCTGTTTTTT.

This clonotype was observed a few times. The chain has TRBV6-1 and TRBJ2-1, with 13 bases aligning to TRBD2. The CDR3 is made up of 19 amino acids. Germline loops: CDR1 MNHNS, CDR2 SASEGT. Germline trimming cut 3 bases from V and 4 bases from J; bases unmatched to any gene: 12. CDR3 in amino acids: CASSENGLAGADPYNEQFF. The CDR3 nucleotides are TGTGCCAGCAGTGAGAACGGACTAGCGGGAGCCGACCCGTACAATGAGCAGTTCTTC.

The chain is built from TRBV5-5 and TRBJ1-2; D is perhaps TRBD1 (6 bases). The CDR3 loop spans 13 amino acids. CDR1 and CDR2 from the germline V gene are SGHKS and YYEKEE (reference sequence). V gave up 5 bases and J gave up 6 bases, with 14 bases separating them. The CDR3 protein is CASRFSGADGYTF. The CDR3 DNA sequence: TGTGCCAGCAGGTTCTCAGGGGCCGATGGCTACACCTTC. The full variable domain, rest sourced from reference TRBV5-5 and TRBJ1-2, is DAGVTQSPTHLIKTRGQQVTLRCSPISGHKSVSWYQQVLGQGPQFIFQYYEKEERGRGNFPDRFSARQFPNYSSELNVNALLLGDSALYLCASRFSGADGYTFGSGTRLTVV.

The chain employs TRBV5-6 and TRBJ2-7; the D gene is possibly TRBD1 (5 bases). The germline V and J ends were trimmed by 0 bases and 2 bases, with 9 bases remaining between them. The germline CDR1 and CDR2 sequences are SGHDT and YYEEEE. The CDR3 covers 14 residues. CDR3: CASSLEDTAYEQYF. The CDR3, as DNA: TGTGCCAGCAGCTTGGAGGACACAGCCTACGAGCAGTACTTC. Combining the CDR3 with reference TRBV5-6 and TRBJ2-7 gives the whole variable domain DAGVTQSPTHLIKTRGQQVTLRCSPKSGHDTVSWYQQALGQGPQFIFQYYEEEERQRGNFPDRFSGHQFPNYSSELNVNALLLGDSALYLCASSLEDTAYEQYFGPGTRLTVT.

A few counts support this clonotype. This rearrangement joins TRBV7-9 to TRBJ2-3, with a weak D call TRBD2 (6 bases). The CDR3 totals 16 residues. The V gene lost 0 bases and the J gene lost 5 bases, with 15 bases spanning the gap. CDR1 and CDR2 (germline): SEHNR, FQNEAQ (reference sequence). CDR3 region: CASSLAPRLEGDTQYF. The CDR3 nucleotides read TGTGCCAGCAGCTTAGCGCCCCGTCTGGAGGGAGATACGCAGTATTTT.

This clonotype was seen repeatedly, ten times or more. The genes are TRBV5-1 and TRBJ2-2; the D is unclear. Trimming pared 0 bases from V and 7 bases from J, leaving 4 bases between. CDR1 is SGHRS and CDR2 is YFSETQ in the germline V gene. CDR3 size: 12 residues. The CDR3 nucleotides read TGCGCCAGCAGCTTGGATGGCGGGGAGCTGTTTTTT. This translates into CASSLDGGELFF. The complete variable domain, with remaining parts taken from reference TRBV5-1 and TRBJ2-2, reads KAGVTQTPRYLIKTRGQQVTLSCSPISGHRSVSWYQQTPGQGLQFLFEYFSETQRNKGNFPGRFSGRQFSNSRSEMNVSTLELGDSALYLCASSLDGGELFFGEGSRLTVL.

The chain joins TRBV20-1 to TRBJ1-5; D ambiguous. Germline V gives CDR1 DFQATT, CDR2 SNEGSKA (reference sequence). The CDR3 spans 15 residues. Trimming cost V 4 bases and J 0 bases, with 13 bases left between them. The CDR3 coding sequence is TGCAGTGCTAAAAACCTCAGAGATAGCAATCAGCCCCAGCATTTT. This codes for CSAKNLRDSNQPQHF.

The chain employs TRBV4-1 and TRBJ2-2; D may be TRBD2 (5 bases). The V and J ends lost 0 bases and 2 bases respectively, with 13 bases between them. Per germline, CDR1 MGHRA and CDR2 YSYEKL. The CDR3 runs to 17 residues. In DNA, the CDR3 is TGCGCCAGCAGCCAAGATCCCAGCGGTCTTAACACCGGGGAGCTGTTTTTT. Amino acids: CASSQDPSGLNTGELFF.

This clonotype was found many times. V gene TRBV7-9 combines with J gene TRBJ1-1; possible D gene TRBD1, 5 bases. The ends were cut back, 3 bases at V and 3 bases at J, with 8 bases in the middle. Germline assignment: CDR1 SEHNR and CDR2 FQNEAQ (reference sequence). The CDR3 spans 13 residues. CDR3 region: CASSFKGYTEAFF. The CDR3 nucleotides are TGTGCCAGCAGCTTTAAGGGGTACACTGAAGCTTTCTTT.

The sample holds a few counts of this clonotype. The CDR3 DNA reads TGTGCCAGCAGTTTACCGACGTTGTCTGGATACCAAGAGACCCAGTACTTC. It yields the protein CASSLPTLSGYQETQYF. The chain has TRBV28 and TRBJ2-5; D call uncertain. This CDR3 contains 17 residues. The ends were cut back, 2 bases at V and 0 bases at J, with 16 bases in the middle. The V gene's germline CDR1 is MDHEN and CDR2 SYDVKM.

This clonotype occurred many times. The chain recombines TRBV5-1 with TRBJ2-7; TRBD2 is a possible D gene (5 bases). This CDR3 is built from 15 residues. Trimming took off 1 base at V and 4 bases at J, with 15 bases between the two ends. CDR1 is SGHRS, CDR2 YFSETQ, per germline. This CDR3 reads CASSLRDLTSYEQYF. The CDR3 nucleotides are TGCGCCAGCAGCTTGAGAGACCTAACTAGTTACGAGCAGTACTTC.

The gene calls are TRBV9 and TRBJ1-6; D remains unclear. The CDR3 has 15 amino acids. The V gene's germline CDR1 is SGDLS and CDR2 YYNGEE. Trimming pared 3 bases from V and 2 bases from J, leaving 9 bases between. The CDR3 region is CASSGGETYNSPLHF. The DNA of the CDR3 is TGTGCCAGCAGCGGAGGAGAGACCTATAATTCACCCCTCCACTTT.

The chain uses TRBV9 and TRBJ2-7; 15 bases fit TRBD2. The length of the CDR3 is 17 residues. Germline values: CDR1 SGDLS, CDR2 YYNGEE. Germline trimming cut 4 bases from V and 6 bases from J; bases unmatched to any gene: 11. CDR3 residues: CASSSRGLAGGLGEQYF. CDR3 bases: TGTGCCAGCAGCTCAAGGGGACTAGCGGGAGGCCTGGGCGAGCAGTACTTC. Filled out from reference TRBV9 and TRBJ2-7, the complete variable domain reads DSGVTQTPKHLITATGQRVTLRCSPRSGDLSVYWYQQSLDQGLQFLIQYYNGEERAKGNILERFSAQQFPDLHSELNLSSLELGDSALYFCASSSRGLAGGLGEQYFGPGTRLTVT.

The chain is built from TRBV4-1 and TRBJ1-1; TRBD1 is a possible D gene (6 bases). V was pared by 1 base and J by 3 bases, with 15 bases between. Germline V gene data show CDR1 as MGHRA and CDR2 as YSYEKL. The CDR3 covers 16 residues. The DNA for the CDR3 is TGCGCCAGCAGCCAAGCCCTCAGGGGCCTCGACACTGAAGCTTTCTTT. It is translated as CASSQALRGLDTEAFF.

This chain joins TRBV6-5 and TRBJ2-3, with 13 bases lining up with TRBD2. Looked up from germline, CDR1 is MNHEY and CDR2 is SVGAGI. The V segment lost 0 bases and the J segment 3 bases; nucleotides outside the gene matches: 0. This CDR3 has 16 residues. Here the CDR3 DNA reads TGTGCCAGCAGTTACTCGACTAGCGGGGGGACAGATACGCAGTATTTT. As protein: CASSYSTSGGTDTQYF.

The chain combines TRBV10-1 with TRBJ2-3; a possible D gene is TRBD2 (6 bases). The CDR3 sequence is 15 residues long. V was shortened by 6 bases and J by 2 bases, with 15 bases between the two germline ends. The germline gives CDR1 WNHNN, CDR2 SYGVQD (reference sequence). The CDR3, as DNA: TGCGCCAGCAGCGAAGGGGAGGCGATCACAGATACGCAGTATTTT. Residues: CASSEGEAITDTQYF.

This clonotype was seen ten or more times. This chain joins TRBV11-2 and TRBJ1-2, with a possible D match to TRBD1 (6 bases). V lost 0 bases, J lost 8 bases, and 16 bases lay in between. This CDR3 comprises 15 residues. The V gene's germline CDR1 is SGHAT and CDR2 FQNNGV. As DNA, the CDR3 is TGTGCCAGCAGCTTAGATAAGCAGGGGATCTACGGCTACACCTTC. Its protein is CASSLDKQGIYGYTF.